This T cell receptor (beta chain) was sequenced for a study of T cell repertoires in cytomegalovirus infection. The germline V gene has CDR1 GTSNPN and CDR2 SVGIG (reference sequence). V was cut by 3 bases and J by 7 bases, with 7 bases left in between. The CDR3 extends over 11 amino acids. TCRdb redid the calling of the reads with MiXCR, one entry per CDR3 protein. Among approximately 500,000 distinct CDR3 sequences listed, more than 25% were seen once. The chain combines TRBV30 with TRBJ1-3; no reliable D call. The sample consisted of PBMCs. The receptor comes from a human donor in good health (CMV status not recorded). Some clones in this sample may be carry-over from other donors' samples. This CDR3 is CAWRPRNTIYF. The CDR3 DNA is TGTGCCTGGAGGCCGAGGAACACCATATATTTT.